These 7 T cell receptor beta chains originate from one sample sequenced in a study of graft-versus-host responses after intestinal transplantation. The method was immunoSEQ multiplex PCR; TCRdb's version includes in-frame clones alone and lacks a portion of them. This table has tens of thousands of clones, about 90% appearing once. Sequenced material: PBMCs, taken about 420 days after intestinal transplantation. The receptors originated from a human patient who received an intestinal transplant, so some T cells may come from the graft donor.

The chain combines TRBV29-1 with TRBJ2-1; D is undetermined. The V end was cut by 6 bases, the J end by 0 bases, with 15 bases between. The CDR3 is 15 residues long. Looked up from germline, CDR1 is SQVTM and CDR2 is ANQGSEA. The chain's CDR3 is CSVHVLSVSYNEQFF. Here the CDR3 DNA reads TGCAGCGTCCACGTGCTGTCAGTCTCCTACAATGAGCAGTTCTTC.

CDR3 loop: CASRAIAGAYNEQFF. The CDR3 nucleotides read TGCGCCAGCAGAGCCATAGCGGGAGCCTACAATGAGCAGTTCTTC. This sequence joins TRBV5-1 and TRBJ2-1; TRBD2 matches 9 bases. CDR1 and CDR2 (germline): SGHRS, YFSETQ. The CDR3 contains 15 residues. The trim removed 5 bases at V and 2 bases at J, leaving 5 bases unmatched. Filled out from reference TRBV5-1 and TRBJ2-1, the complete variable domain reads KAGVTQTPRYLIKTRGQQVTLSCSPISGHRSVSWYQQTPGQGLQFLFEYFSETQRNKGNFPGRFSGRQFSNSRSEMNVSTLELGDSALYLCASRAIAGAYNEQFFGPGTRLTVL.

CDR3 nucleotide sequence: TGCAGCCTTCCGGGGGCGGGGGGCGTGGACGAGACCCAGTACTTC. Its protein product is CSLPGAGGVDETQYF. V usage is TRBV29-1 and J usage is TRBJ2-5; 8 nucleotides agree with TRBD2. Germline CDR1 and CDR2: SQVTM and ANQGSEA. Trimming cost V 8 bases and J 5 bases; bases outside gene matches: 16. The CDR3 is 15 amino acids.

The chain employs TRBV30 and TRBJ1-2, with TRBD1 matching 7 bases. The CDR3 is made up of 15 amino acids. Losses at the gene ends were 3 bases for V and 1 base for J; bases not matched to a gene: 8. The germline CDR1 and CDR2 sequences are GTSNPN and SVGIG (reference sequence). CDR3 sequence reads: CAWRDRIGGNYGYTF. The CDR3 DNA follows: TGTGCCTGGAGGGACAGGATCGGGGGTAACTATGGCTACACCTTC.

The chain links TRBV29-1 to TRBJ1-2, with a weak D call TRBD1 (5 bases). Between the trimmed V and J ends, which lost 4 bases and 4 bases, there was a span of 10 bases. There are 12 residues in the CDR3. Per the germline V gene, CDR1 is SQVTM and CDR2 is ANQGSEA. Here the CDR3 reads CSVGDVTYGYTF. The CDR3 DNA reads TGCAGCGTTGGGGACGTTACCTATGGCTACACCTTC.

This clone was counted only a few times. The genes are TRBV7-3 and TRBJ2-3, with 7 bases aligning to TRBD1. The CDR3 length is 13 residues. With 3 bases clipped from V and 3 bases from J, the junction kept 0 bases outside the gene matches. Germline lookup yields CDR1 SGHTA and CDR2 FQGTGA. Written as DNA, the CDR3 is TGTGCCAGCAGCTTCAGGGGGACAGATACGCAGTATTTT. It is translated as CASSFRGTDTQYF.

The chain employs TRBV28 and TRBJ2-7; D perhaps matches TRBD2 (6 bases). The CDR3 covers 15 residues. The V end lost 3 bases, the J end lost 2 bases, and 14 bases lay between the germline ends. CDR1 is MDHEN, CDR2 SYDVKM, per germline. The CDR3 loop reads CASSFPGGATYEQYF. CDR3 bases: TGTGCCAGCAGTTTCCCCGGAGGGGCAACCTACGAGCAGTACTTC. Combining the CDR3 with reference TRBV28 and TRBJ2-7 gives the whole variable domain DVKVTQSSRYLVKRTGEKVFLECVQDMDHENMFWYRQDPGLGLRLIYFSYDVKMKEKGDIPEGYSVSREKKERFSLILESASTNQTSMYLCASSFPGGATYEQYFGPGTRLTVT.